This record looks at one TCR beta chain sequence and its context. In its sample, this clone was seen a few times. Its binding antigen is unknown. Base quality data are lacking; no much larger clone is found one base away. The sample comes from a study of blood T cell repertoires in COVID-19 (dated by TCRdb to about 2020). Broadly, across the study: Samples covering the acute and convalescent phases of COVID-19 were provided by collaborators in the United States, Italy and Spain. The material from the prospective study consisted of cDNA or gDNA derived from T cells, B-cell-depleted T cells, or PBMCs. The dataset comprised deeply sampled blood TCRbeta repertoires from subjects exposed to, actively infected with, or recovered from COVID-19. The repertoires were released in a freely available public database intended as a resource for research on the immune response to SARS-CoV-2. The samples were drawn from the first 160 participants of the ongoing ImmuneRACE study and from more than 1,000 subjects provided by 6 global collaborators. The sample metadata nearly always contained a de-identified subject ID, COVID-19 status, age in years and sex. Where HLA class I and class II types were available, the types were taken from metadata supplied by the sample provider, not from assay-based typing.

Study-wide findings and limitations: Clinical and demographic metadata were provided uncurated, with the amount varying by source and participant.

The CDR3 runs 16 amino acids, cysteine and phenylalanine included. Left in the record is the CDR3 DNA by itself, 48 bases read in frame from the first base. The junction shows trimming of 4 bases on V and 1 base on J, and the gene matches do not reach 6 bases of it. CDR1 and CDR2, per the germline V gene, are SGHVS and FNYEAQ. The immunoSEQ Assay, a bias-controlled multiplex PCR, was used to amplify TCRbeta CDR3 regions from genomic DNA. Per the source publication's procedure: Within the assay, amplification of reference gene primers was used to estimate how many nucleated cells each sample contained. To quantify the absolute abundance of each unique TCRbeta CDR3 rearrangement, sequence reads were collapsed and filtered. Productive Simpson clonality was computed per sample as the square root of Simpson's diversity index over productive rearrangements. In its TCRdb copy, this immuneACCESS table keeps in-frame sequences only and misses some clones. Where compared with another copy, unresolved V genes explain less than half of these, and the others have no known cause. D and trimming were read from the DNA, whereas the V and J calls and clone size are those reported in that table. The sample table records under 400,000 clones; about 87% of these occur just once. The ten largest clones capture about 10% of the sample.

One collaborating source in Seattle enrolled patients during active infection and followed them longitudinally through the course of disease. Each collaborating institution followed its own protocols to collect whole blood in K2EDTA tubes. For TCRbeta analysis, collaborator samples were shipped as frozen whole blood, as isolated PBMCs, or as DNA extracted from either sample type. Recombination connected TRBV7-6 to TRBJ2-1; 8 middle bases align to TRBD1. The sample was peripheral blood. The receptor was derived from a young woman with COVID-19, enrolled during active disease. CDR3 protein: CASSSDRGWSYNEQFF. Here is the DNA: TGTGCCAGCAGCTCCGACAGGGGATGGTCCTACAATGAGCAGTTCTTC.